Presented here are 22 T cell receptor beta chains from one specimen sequenced in a study of cytomegalovirus exposure and HLA in healthy donors. Primers for the PCR totalled 60 Vbeta and 13 Jbeta. Libraries were prepared by immunoSEQ multiplex PCR; TCRdb keeps only in-frame clonotypes and omits some of them. The table records fewer than 150,000 clones, around 81% of them present only once. The sample was PBMCs. These receptor sequences come from a man aged 35 to 55 in good health and CMV-seropositive.

The chain combines TRBV6-4 with TRBJ1-3, with unresolved D. The ends were cut back, 6 bases at V and 0 bases at J, with 12 bases in the middle. This CDR3 has 15 residues. CDR1 is MRHNA, CDR2 SNTAGT, per germline. The CDR3 loop is CASRPRSGSGNTIYF. The CDR3 DNA is TGTGCCAGCAGACCAAGATCGGGCTCTGGAAACACCATATATTTT.

CDR3 sequence (DNA): TGTGCCAGCAGCTTGAATCCAGGGCAACCTACCTACGAGCAGTACTTC. This codes for CASSLNPGQPTYEQYF. The chain links TRBV5-5 to TRBJ2-7; maybe TRBD1 (5 bases). Trimming stripped 1 base from V and 2 bases from J, with 16 bases between. Germline lookup yields CDR1 SGHKS and CDR2 YYEKEE (reference sequence). CDR3 length: 16 residues.

The chain carries TRBV5-1 and TRBJ2-7; possibly TRBD2 for D (5 bases). Trimming shortened V by 4 bases and J by 5 bases, and 22 bases separated the two germline ends. Germline loops: CDR1 SGHRS, CDR2 YFSETQ. CDR3 length: 16 amino acids. The CDR3 DNA follows: TGCGCCAGCAGCCTAAACCTCTTTGGAGGTGGGGACGAGCAGTACTTC. Translating it yields CASSLNLFGGGDEQYF.

V gene TRBV7-8 combines with J gene TRBJ1-5; D perhaps matches TRBD1 (5 bases). V shed 4 bases and J shed 4 bases, with 11 bases lying between them. The CDR3 totals 14 residues. Germline CDR1 reads SGHVS; CDR2 reads FQNEAQ. CDR3 in DNA: TGTGCCAGCAGCTCGGGCCGACAGAATCAGCCCCAGCATTTT. This gives the protein CASSSGRQNQPQHF.

J is TRBJ1-1 and V is TRBV6-5, with unresolved D. Trimming took off 2 bases at V and 2 bases at J, with 9 bases between the two ends. The germline CDR1 and CDR2 sequences are MNHEY and SVGAGI. The CDR3 totals 14 residues. In DNA form, the CDR3 reads TGTGCCAGCAGTTACGCTGGAGTAAACACTGAAGCTTTCTTT. Amino acid sequence: CASSYAGVNTEAFF.

The table lists this clone with a few counts. V gene TRBV4-3 combines with J gene TRBJ2-5; 13 positions agree with TRBD2. Trimming cost V 1 base and J 2 bases; bases outside gene matches: 7. Germline lookup yields CDR1 LGHNA and CDR2 YSLEER. This CDR3 is built from 18 residues. The CDR3 protein is CASSQVWTSGGWQETQYF. As DNA, the CDR3 is TGCGCCAGCAGCCAAGTATGGACTAGCGGGGGTTGGCAAGAGACCCAGTACTTC.

The CDR3 DNA reads as TGTGCCAGCAGTGAACTTACCAGGGGCACAGATACGCAGTATTTT. It encodes CASSELTRGTDTQYF. This chain joins TRBV28 and TRBJ2-3, with a weak D call TRBD1 (5 bases). Germline V gene data show CDR1 as MDHEN and CDR2 as SYDVKM. The CDR3 loop spans 15 amino acids. Trimming removed 5 bases from V and 1 base from J, with 13 bases in between.

The chain combines TRBV7-9 with TRBJ1-4; 8 bases line up with TRBD1. The CDR3 runs to 15 residues. Germline trimming cut 3 bases from V and 3 bases from J; bases unmatched to any gene: 3. Germline assignment: CDR1 SEHNR and CDR2 FQNEAQ (reference sequence). The CDR3 DNA follows: TGTGCCAGCAGCTTTCCAGGGGGCTCTAATGAAAAACTGTTTTTT. Its translation: CASSFPGGSNEKLFF.

The rearrangement joins TRBV30 to TRBJ1-4; a possible D gene is TRBD1 (5 bases). Germline V gene sequence: CDR1 GTSNPN, CDR2 SVGIG (reference sequence). The CDR3 runs 12 residues. Trimming took 6 bases from V and 6 from J, leaving 11 bases between them. The CDR3 protein is CACRRGYEKLFF. In DNA, the CDR3 is TGTGCCTGCCGGCGGGGGTATGAAAAACTGTTTTTT. Together with reference TRBV30 and TRBJ1-4, the CDR3 gives the full variable domain: SQTIHQWPATLVQPVGSPLSLECTVEGTSNPNLYWYRQAAGRGLQLLFYSVGIGQISSEVPQNLSASRPQDRQFILSSKKLLLSDSGFYLCACRRGYEKLFFGSGTQLSVL.

The V gene is TRBV10-3, the J gene TRBJ1-1; maybe TRBD1 (6 bases). Germline CDR1 is ENHRY and CDR2 is SYGVKD. Trimming took off 3 bases at V and 1 base at J, with 9 bases between the two ends. CDR3 length equals 14 residues. As DNA, the CDR3 is TGTGCCATCAGTGACACAGGGTCGAACACTGAAGCTTTCTTT. It yields the protein CAISDTGSNTEAFF.

The genes are TRBV5-1 and TRBJ2-7, with a possible D match to TRBD2 (5 bases). Germline CDR1 and CDR2: SGHRS and YFSETQ. With 0 bases removed from V and 3 bases from J, the gap between germline ends came to 13 bases. The CDR3 is made up of 15 amino acids. The CDR3 nucleotides read TGCGCCAGCAGCTTGGGAGGACTGCAGAACTACGAGCAGTACTTC. It is translated as CASSLGGLQNYEQYF.

The V gene is TRBV4-2, the J gene TRBJ2-5, with TRBD2 identical over 13 bases. CDR1 is LGHNA, CDR2 YNFKEQ, per germline. With V trimmed by 6 bases and J by 3 bases, 4 bases remained unmatched. The CDR3 totals 15 residues. The CDR3 coding sequence is TGTGCCAGCAGTCTTACTAGCGGGAGGGAAGAGACCCAGTACTTC. Amino acids: CASSLTSGREETQYF.

V usage is TRBV18 and J usage is TRBJ2-7, with 7 bases aligning to TRBD1. Germline-derived CDR1 and CDR2 are KGHSH and LQKENI. V gave up 2 bases and J gave up 6 bases; unmatched junction bases: 7. The CDR3 has 14 residues. The CDR3 DNA reads TGTGCCAGCTCACCAGGGACAGCTCGGGGCGAGCAGTACTTC. It codes for CASSPGTARGEQYF.

The J gene is TRBJ1-2, the V gene TRBV4-1, with D perhaps TRBD1 (6 bases). There are 16 residues in the CDR3. V was pared by 0 bases and J by 4 bases, with 15 bases between. Germline V gene data show CDR1 as MGHRA and CDR2 as YSYEKL. In nucleotides, the CDR3 is TGCGCCAGCAGCCAAGAAGCACAGGGAGCCATCTATGGCTACACCTTC. Translated: CASSQEAQGAIYGYTF.

The J gene is TRBJ1-1, the V gene TRBV30; no firm D call. The CDR3 runs to 16 residues. Germline V lookup: CDR1 GTSNPN, CDR2 SVGIG (reference sequence). With 1 base removed from V and 3 bases from J, the gap between germline ends came to 18 bases. This CDR3 is CAWSGGPVAPDTEAFF. Here the CDR3 DNA reads TGTGCCTGGAGTGGCGGCCCTGTTGCCCCGGACACTGAAGCTTTCTTT. The full variable domain, its missing parts supplied by reference TRBV30 and TRBJ1-1, is SQTIHQWPATLVQPVGSPLSLECTVEGTSNPNLYWYRQAAGRGLQLLFYSVGIGQISSEVPQNLSASRPQDRQFILSSKKLLLSDSGFYLCAWSGGPVAPDTEAFFGQGTRLTVV.

The chain employs TRBV6-1 and TRBJ2-7, with TRBD1 identical over 9 bases. V lost 7 bases and J lost 3; bases outside the gene matches: 7. The CDR3 is 14 residues long. Germline-derived CDR1 and CDR2 are MNHNS and SASEGT. CDR3 amino acids: CASKLGTGLYEQYF. CDR3 DNA: TGTGCCAGCAAATTGGGGACAGGGCTCTACGAGCAGTACTTC.

V usage is TRBV2 and J usage is TRBJ2-5; D gene ambiguous. The V gene lost 7 bases and the J gene lost 1 base, with 7 bases spanning the gap. The CDR3 consists of 12 residues. The germline gives CDR1 SNHLY, CDR2 FYNNEI. The CDR3 region is CASTRTQETQYF. In nucleotides, the CDR3 is TGTGCCAGCACTAGAACCCAAGAGACCCAGTACTTC.

The chain employs TRBV9 and TRBJ1-4; 12 nucleotides line up with TRBD1. CDR1 SGDLS and CDR2 YYNGEE come from the germline V gene. Unmatched junction bases numbered 15, after V lost 2 bases and J lost 7 bases. The CDR3 totals 19 residues. CDR3: CASSVDGTGTGGFGEKLFF. The CDR3 bases are TGTGCCAGCAGCGTCGACGGTACCGGGACAGGGGGCTTTGGTGAAAAACTGTTTTTT.

The CDR3 is CASSLRQEHVSTQYF. In DNA form, the CDR3 reads TGTGCCAGCAGTTTAAGACAGGAACACGTATCGACCCAGTACTTC. The chain combines TRBV27 with TRBJ2-5; D may be TRBD1 (6 bases). Trimming removed 2 bases at V and 7 bases at J, with 17 bases between. CDR1 and CDR2 from the germline V gene are MNHEY and SMNVEV (reference sequence). The CDR3 totals 15 residues.

This clone was detected only once. This sequence joins TRBV5-6 and TRBJ2-7, with a possible D match to TRBD1 (6 bases). This CDR3 is 13 amino acids long. Germline CDR1 is SGHDT and CDR2 is YYEEEE. With 6 bases removed from V and 0 bases from J, the gap between germline ends came to 10 bases. This CDR3 reads CASTTGTSYEQYF. In DNA form, the CDR3 reads TGTGCCAGCACGACAGGAACCTCCTACGAGCAGTACTTC.

This clone was seen more than once but under ten times. The rearrangement joins TRBV4-1 to TRBJ1-1; weak D call: TRBD1 (5 bases). V dropped 4 bases and J dropped 7 bases, with 19 bases sitting between them. Germline V lookup: CDR1 MGHRA, CDR2 YSYEKL. The CDR3 loop spans 15 amino acids. The CDR3 spells CASSLQPGQGIEAFF. The CDR3 DNA follows: TGCGCCAGCAGCCTACAACCGGGCCAGGGCATTGAAGCTTTCTTT.

This clone appeared once. The chain uses TRBV7-9 and TRBJ2-7; D is unclear. With 6 bases removed from V and 7 bases from J, the gap between germline ends came to 16 bases. Looked up from germline, CDR1 is SEHNR and CDR2 is FQNEAQ (reference sequence). There are 13 residues in the CDR3. The CDR3 nucleotides are TGTGCCAGCAGGTTCGAGGAGAACGTGGAGCAGTACTTC. Amino acids: CASRFEENVEQYF.